This T cell receptor (beta chain) derives from a study of blood T cell repertoires in COVID-19. The CDR3 covers 17 residues. CDR1 and CDR2 (germline): LGHNA, YNFKEQ. Trimming cost V 4 bases and J 3 bases, with 19 bases left between them. The method was immunoSEQ multiplex PCR; TCRdb's version includes in-frame clones alone and lacks a portion of them. Of 150,000 or so clones in the sample, about four fifths were seen once. The sequence was collected from a woman aged 55-69 years with acute or convalescent COVID-19. The chain employs TRBV4-2 and TRBJ2-4; tentatively, D is TRBD1 (5 bases). Source material: peripheral blood. The CDR3 bases are TGTGCCAGCAGCCCCACGAGGCAGGGTTTCGGCAAAAACATTCAGTACTTC. Encoded protein: CASSPTRQGFGKNIQYF.